The 26 T cell receptor beta chains presented below share a single source sample, sequenced in a study of cytomegalovirus exposure and HLA in healthy donors. Clones were read by immunoSEQ multiplex PCR, and TCRdb kept only the in-frame ones, dropping some. Here the sample spans some 200,000 clones, about 80% being singletons. The material sequenced was PBMCs. The receptors stem from a woman in her late teens or twenties in good health and CMV-seropositive.

The chain links TRBV11-2 to TRBJ2-1; D gene ambiguous. This CDR3 comprises 15 residues. Germline V gene lookup returns CDR1 SGHAT and CDR2 FQNNGV. V lost 7 bases and J 0 bases, leaving 13 bases between the germline ends. DNA for the CDR3: TGTGCCAGCACCTCTCTAGGAAGCTCCTACAATGAGCAGTTCTTC. This translates into CASTSLGSSYNEQFF.

The CDR3 DNA reads TGTGCCAGCAGTGGCACTGGGGAGGGCTACACCTTC. It specifies CASSGTGEGYTF. V is TRBV2 and J is TRBJ1-2; D is ambiguous. The CDR3 has 12 residues. Germline V gene data show CDR1 as SNHLY and CDR2 as FYNNEI. Trimming removed 4 bases at V and 8 bases at J, with 11 bases between.

The rearrangement joins TRBV11-2 to TRBJ1-3; 7 bases map to TRBD1. The CDR3 extends over 17 amino acids. V lost 5 bases to trimming and J lost 0 bases; unmatched junction nucleotides: 10. Per germline, CDR1 SGHAT and CDR2 FQNNGV. As DNA, the CDR3 is TGTGCCAGCAGCCACGGATTGACAGGGAGCTCTGGAAACACCATATATTTT. It encodes CASSHGLTGSSGNTIYF.

The genes are TRBV6-5 and TRBJ2-7; TRBD1 matches at 7 bases. The CDR3 sequence is 13 residues long. Germline V gene sequence: CDR1 MNHEY, CDR2 SVGAGI. The V and J ends lost 6 bases and 0 bases, in that order; junction bases with no gene match: 2. CDR3 sequence (DNA): TGTGCCAGCAGGGGACAGTACTCCTACGAGCAGTACTTC. This encodes CASRGQYSYEQYF.

The V and J genes are TRBV6-1 and TRBJ1-2; D may be TRBD1 (5 bases). Per the germline V gene, CDR1 is MNHNS and CDR2 is SASEGT. The CDR3 covers 13 residues. The ends were cut back, 7 bases at V and 7 bases at J, with 16 bases in the middle. Written as DNA, the CDR3 is TGTGCCAGCACCCCGGGGGTTAGTAGTGGCTACACCTTC. Translating it yields CASTPGVSSGYTF.

This chain links TRBV5-6 with TRBJ1-1, with 9 positions matching TRBD1. The CDR3 covers 14 residues. The germline CDR1 and CDR2 sequences are SGHDT and YYEEEE. The J segment lost 5 bases and the V segment lost 3 bases, leaving 5 bases of the junction unmatched. This CDR3 reads CASSSGQGWTEAFF. CDR3 nucleotides: TGTGCCAGCAGCTCCGGACAGGGGTGGACTGAAGCTTTCTTT.

This chain joins TRBV2 and TRBJ2-7; 12 bases are a match to TRBD2. Germline-derived CDR1 and CDR2 are SNHLY and FYNNEI. J was trimmed by 3 bases and V by 6 bases; bases with no gene match: 6. This CDR3 contains 15 residues. In nucleotides, the CDR3 is TGTGCCAGCAGACCCACTAGCGGGGGGAGCTACGAGCAGTACTTC. It encodes CASRPTSGGSYEQYF.

As regards this clone: Other DNA sequences in this sample translate to the same CDR3. The V and J genes are TRBV18 and TRBJ2-5, with D possibly TRBD1 on 6 matching bases. The CDR3 spans 12 residues. CDR1 and CDR2 from the germline V gene are KGHSH and LQKENI. V lost 3 bases, J lost 6 bases, and 8 bases lay in between. The CDR3 nucleotides read TGTGCCAGCTCACCCCAGGGGAAGACCCAGTACTTC. Translation: CASSPQGKTQYF.

This rearrangement joins TRBV7-2 to TRBJ1-1; unclear D gene. CDR1 is SGHTA, CDR2 FQGNSA, per germline. This CDR3 contains 13 residues. Trimming shortened V by 1 base and J by 1 base, and 4 bases separated the two germline ends. CDR3 loop: CASSLDTNTEAFF. The CDR3 DNA reads as TGTGCCAGCAGCTTAGACACGAACACTGAAGCTTTCTTT.

The chain links TRBV27 to TRBJ2-7; TRBD1 aligns across 10 bases. Looked up from germline, CDR1 is MNHEY and CDR2 is SMNVEV (reference sequence). This CDR3 is 15 amino acids long. The trim removed 3 bases at V and 5 bases at J, leaving 7 bases unmatched. The CDR3 DNA reads TGTGCCAGCAGTTTGGGGACAGGGGTAATCCACGAGCAGTACTTC. Its translation: CASSLGTGVIHEQYF.

J is TRBJ1-5 and V is TRBV7-2; D not resolved. Trimming cost V 2 bases and J 6 bases, with 14 bases left between them. CDR3 length equals 15 residues. Looked up from germline, CDR1 is SGHTA and CDR2 is FQGNSA. The CDR3 spells CASSLNWQSGQPQHF. The DNA of the CDR3 is TGTGCCAGCAGCTTAAACTGGCAGTCAGGTCAGCCCCAGCATTTT.

This clone was counted a few times. This chain joins TRBV2 and TRBJ2-7, with TRBD1 as a possible D gene (6 bases). The CDR3 contains 13 residues. Looked up from germline, CDR1 is SNHLY and CDR2 is FYNNEI. V lost 5 bases to trimming and J lost 6 bases, with 14 bases between them. CDR3 nucleotide sequence: TGTGCCAGCAGTACCCGAGGGGGTTCCGAGCAGTACTTC. It encodes CASSTRGGSEQYF.

This chain links TRBV7-6 with TRBJ1-1; 7 bases are a match to TRBD1. From germline, CDR1 is SGHVS and CDR2 FNYEAQ. Unmatched junction bases numbered 12, after V lost 4 bases and J lost 4 bases. The CDR3 runs 16 residues. The CDR3 region is CASSYSQGVGSTEAFF. The CDR3 bases are TGTGCCAGCAGCTACTCCCAGGGGGTCGGAAGCACTGAAGCTTTCTTT.

The V gene is TRBV4-3, the J gene TRBJ2-1; 8 bases match TRBD1. In germline, CDR1 is LGHNA, CDR2 YSLEER. This CDR3 has 15 residues. V was clipped by 4 bases and J by 4 bases; unmatched bases: 6. The CDR3 DNA reads TGCGCCAGCAGCCCCGGGACAGGACTTTACAATGAGCAGTTCTTC. Residues: CASSPGTGLYNEQFF.

This chain links TRBV7-2 with TRBJ1-1, with 11 bases aligning to TRBD1. This CDR3 contains 19 residues. Germline V gene data show CDR1 as SGHTA and CDR2 as FQGNSA. V lost 5 bases to trimming and J lost 4 bases; unmatched junction nucleotides: 18. The CDR3 is CASSPQGGRRDRGSTEAFF. CDR3 sequence (DNA): TGTGCCAGCAGCCCTCAGGGAGGGAGACGGGACAGGGGGAGCACTGAAGCTTTCTTT.

The J gene is TRBJ1-1, the V gene TRBV28; D call uncertain. The CDR3 runs 13 residues. The ends were cut back, 2 bases at V and 7 bases at J, with 11 bases in the middle. The germline gives CDR1 MDHEN, CDR2 SYDVKM. CDR3 in amino acids: CASSLIPSSEAFF. CDR3 in DNA: TGTGCCAGCAGTTTAATCCCTAGCAGTGAAGCTTTCTTT.

There are a few counts of this clone. V and J are TRBV19 and TRBJ1-2; D gene uncertain. The CDR3 is made up of 15 amino acids. V shed 5 bases and J shed 2 bases, with 15 bases lying between them. Germline CDR1 reads LNHDA; CDR2 reads SQIVND (reference sequence). The CDR3 reads CASSFPDPGNYGYTF. The CDR3 bases are TGTGCCAGTAGTTTCCCGGATCCGGGAAACTATGGCTACACCTTC. Full variable domain (remainder filled in from reference TRBV19 and TRBJ1-2): DGGITQSPKYLFRKEGQNVTLSCEQNLNHDAMYWYRQDPGQGLRLIYYSQIVNDFQKGDIAEGYSVSREKKESFPLTVTSAQKNPTAFYLCASSFPDPGNYGYTFGSGTRLTVV.

This chain connects TRBV27 to TRBJ2-7, with a weak D call TRBD2 (6 bases). This CDR3 comprises 15 residues. CDR1 is MNHEY and CDR2 is SMNVEV in the germline V gene (reference sequence). The V gene lost 5 bases and the J gene lost 1 base, with 15 bases spanning the gap. In nucleotides, the CDR3 is TGTGCCAGCAGTGGCGCGGGGACTGGGTCCTACGAGCAGTACTTC. This codes for CASSGAGTGSYEQYF.

The V gene is TRBV2, the J gene TRBJ2-3; D ambiguous. Germline values: CDR1 SNHLY, CDR2 FYNNEI. There are 11 residues in the CDR3. The V end lost 4 bases, the J end lost 4 bases, and 3 bases lay between the germline ends. The CDR3, as DNA: TGTGCCAGCAGTGGGCCAGATACGCAGTATTTT. Translation gives CASSGPDTQYF.

This sequence joins TRBV7-9 and TRBJ2-3; perhaps TRBD2 as D (5 bases). The CDR3 loop spans 14 amino acids. V was pared by 5 bases and J by 6 bases, with 15 bases between. Germline-derived CDR1 and CDR2 are SEHNR and FQNEAQ (reference sequence). DNA for the CDR3: TGTGCCAGCAGCCGCGAGGGTCGCGGGGATACGCAGTATTTT. This codes for CASSREGRGDTQYF.

The genes are TRBV7-2 and TRBJ2-7, with D maybe TRBD2 (5 bases). CDR3 length: 15 amino acids. Trimming cost V 5 bases and J 6 bases, with 20 bases left between them. Germline values: CDR1 SGHTA, CDR2 FQGNSA. The CDR3 spells CASSPIISGGGEQYF. CDR3 DNA: TGTGCCAGCAGCCCTATAATCTCAGGAGGTGGCGAGCAGTACTTC. Filled out from reference TRBV7-2 and TRBJ2-7, the complete variable domain reads GAGVSQSPSNKVTEKGKDVELRCDPISGHTALYWYRQSLGQGLEFLIYFQGNSAPDKSGLPSDRFSAERTGGSVSTLTIQRTQQEDSAVYLCASSPIISGGGEQYFGPGTRLTVT.

The gene calls are TRBV7-7 and TRBJ1-2, with TRBD1 as a possible D gene (5 bases). Trimming took 4 bases from V and 6 from J, leaving 21 bases between them. Germline CDR1 reads SSHAT; CDR2 reads FNYEAQ (reference sequence). The CDR3 contains 16 residues. The CDR3: CASSSAAGPVRDGYTF. CDR3 coding DNA: TGTGCCAGCAGCTCCGCAGCGGGGCCCGTAAGAGATGGCTACACCTTC.

The chain combines TRBV7-9 with TRBJ2-2; 7 nucleotides agree with TRBD1. Germline V CDR1 and CDR2: SEHNR, FQNEAQ (reference sequence). The CDR3 sequence is 17 residues long. Trimming removed 2 bases from V and 4 bases from J; junction bases left unmatched: 10. The CDR3, as DNA: TGTGCCAGCAGCTTATCCGACAGGGATTTTAGCACCGGGGAGCTGTTTTTT. It specifies CASSLSDRDFSTGELFF. The whole variable domain, remainder taken from reference TRBV7-9 and TRBJ2-2, is DTGVSQNPRHKITKRGQNVTFRCDPISEHNRLYWYRQTLGQGPEFLTYFQNEAQLEKSRLLSDRFSAERPKGSFSTLEIQRTEQGDSAMYLCASSLSDRDFSTGELFFGEGSRLTVL.

This clone was seen only a few times. The V and J genes are TRBV7-9 and TRBJ2-7; TRBD2 matches at 7 bases. V gave up 2 bases and J gave up 0 bases; unmatched junction bases: 7. The germline V gene has CDR1 SEHNR and CDR2 FQNEAQ (reference sequence). CDR3 size: 16 residues. CDR3 coding DNA: TGTGCCAGCAGCTTATCTAGGCGGGGGAGCTCCTACGAGCAGTACTTC. This sequence encodes CASSLSRRGSSYEQYF.

The rearrangement uses TRBV5-8 and TRBJ2-3; 14 bases are a match to TRBD2. CDR1 and CDR2 from the germline V gene are SGHTS and YDEGEE. V shed 3 bases, J shed 2 bases, and the junction held 2 bases outside the gene matches. The CDR3 contains 16 residues. CDR3 bases: TGTGCCAGCAGCTCGGGACTAGCGGGGGACACAGATACGCAGTATTTT. Its translation is CASSSGLAGDTDTQYF.

The V call is TRBV7-6, the J call TRBJ2-7; TRBD1 might be the D (6 bases). V was pared by 1 base and J by 3 bases, with 7 bases between. Germline V gene data show CDR1 as SGHVS and CDR2 as FNYEAQ. CDR3 length: 13 amino acids. CDR3 residues: CASSLEQGYEQYF. CDR3 in DNA: TGTGCCAGCAGCTTAGAACAGGGCTACGAGCAGTACTTC.